This T cell receptor (beta chain) was retrieved from a study of Tregs in tolerant kidney transplant recipients. Broader study findings: This study did not directly address biological reproducibility. The most relevant donor-specific Treg TCRbeta repertoire apparently came from expansion with activated donor B cells.

As to this clone: Antigen: not known.

Thawed PBMCs were FACS-sorted into unstimulated CD4+CD25+CD127- regulatory T cells, CD4+CD25- non-regulatory cells, CD4 and CD8 cells. The V and J ends lost 4 bases and 4 bases, in that order; junction bases with no gene match: 8. The CDR3 consists of 17 residues. CDR1 and CDR2 from the germline V gene are SGHKS and YYEKEE (reference sequence). TCRdb's table, derived via immunoSEQ multiplex PCR, lists solely in-frame clones and lacks some. This sample carries some 240,000 clones, approximately 83% of them seen once, and the ten largest clones take around 0.6%. The gene calls are TRBV5-5 and TRBJ2-2, with 12 bases aligning to TRBD2. Source material: CD4+ T cells from blood. The clonotype comes from a human donor in good health. CDR3 nucleotides: TGTGCCAGCAGCCAAGGACTAGCGGGAACGCCCACCGGGGAGCTGTTTTTT. Translating gives CASSQGLAGTPTGELFF. Looking up the rest from reference TRBV5-5 and TRBJ2-2 gives the full variable domain: DAGVTQSPTHLIKTRGQQVTLRCSPISGHKSVSWYQQVLGQGPQFIFQYYEKEERGRGNFPDRFSARQFPNYSSELNVNALLLGDSALYLCASSQGLAGTPTGELFFGEGSRLTVL.